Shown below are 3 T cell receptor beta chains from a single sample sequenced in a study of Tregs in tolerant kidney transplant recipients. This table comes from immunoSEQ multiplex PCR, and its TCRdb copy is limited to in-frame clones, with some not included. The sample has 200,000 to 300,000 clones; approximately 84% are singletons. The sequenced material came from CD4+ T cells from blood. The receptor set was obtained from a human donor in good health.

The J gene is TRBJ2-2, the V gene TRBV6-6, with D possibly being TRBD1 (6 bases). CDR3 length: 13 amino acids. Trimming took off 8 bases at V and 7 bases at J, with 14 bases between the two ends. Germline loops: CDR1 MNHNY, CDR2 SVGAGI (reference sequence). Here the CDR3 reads CASRDRHDGELFF. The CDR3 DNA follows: TGTGCCAGCCGTGACAGGCATGACGGGGAGCTGTTTTTT.

This chain's CDR3 is CATSRDPTGESYTF. The CDR3 bases are TGTGCCACCAGCAGAGATCCCACAGGGGAAAGCTACACCTTC. This chain links TRBV15 with TRBJ1-2, with 7 bases lining up with TRBD1. The CDR3 sequence is 14 residues long. Germline lookup yields CDR1 LNHNV and CDR2 YYDKDF (reference sequence). V lost 0 bases, J lost 9 bases, and 7 bases stayed unmatched.

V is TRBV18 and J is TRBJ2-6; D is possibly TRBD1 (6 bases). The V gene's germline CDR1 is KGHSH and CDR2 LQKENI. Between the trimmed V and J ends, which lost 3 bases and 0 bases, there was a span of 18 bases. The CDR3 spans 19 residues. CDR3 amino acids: CASSPTTGGGTSGANVLTF. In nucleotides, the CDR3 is TGTGCCAGCTCACCCACCACTGGGGGCGGAACCTCTGGGGCCAACGTCCTGACTTTC.